These 24 T cell receptor beta chains share one sample of origin, sequenced in a study of T cells in Graves' hyperthyroidism and ophthalmopathy (dated by TCRdb to between 2018 and 2021). The protocol used for the library was multiplex PCR. The sequencer listed for this sample is Illumina HiSeq 2000. Amplification of TCR beta CDR3 regions was carried out from RNA transcripts. The TCR CDR3 was subjected to a first round of RT-PCR using the HTBI primer set and the Qiagen OneStep RT-PCR kit. Clones were called with MiXCR by TCRdb after fastp trimmed the public reads at Q25, and only in-frame beta chains were retained. CDR3 protein sequences are deduplicated, and each keeps its most common genes and DNA. For this sample there are over 700,000 distinct CDR3 sequences; under 20% appear just once. The ten largest clones represent 16% of the sample. The sample comprised blood. These receptors were obtained from a woman in her forties or fifties with Graves' hyperthyroidism that later progressed to Graves' ophthalmopathy.

This clonotype was seen many times. The chain carries TRBV2 and TRBJ2-2; D is perhaps TRBD1 or TRBD2 (5 bases each). CDR3 length: 15 amino acids. Germline V lookup: CDR1 SNHLY, CDR2 FYNNEI. Between the trimmed V and J ends, which lost 7 bases and 2 bases, there was a span of 14 bases. CDR3 amino acids: CASNWDGFNTGELFF. CDR3 DNA: TGTGCCAGCAATTGGGACGGATTTAACACCGGGGAGCTGTTTTTT.

There are many counts of this clonotype. The chain is built from TRBV20-1 and TRBJ2-7; D uncertain. This CDR3 spans 12 amino acids. The germline V gene has CDR1 DFQATT and CDR2 SNEGSKA (reference sequence). The ends were cut back, 4 bases at V and 3 bases at J, with 10 bases in the middle. In DNA, the CDR3 is TGCAGTGCTAACCGTGACCTCTACGAGCAGTACTTC. It codes for CSANRDLYEQYF.

This clonotype was detected ten times or more. The rearrangement joins TRBV7-3 to TRBJ2-1, with 7 bases fitting TRBD1. V was pared by 5 bases and J by 7 bases, with 14 bases of the junction left unmatched. CDR3 size: 16 residues. The V gene's germline CDR1 is SGHTA and CDR2 FQGTGA. Here the CDR3 DNA reads TGTGCCAGCAGCAAACAGGGGAGCCTCCTTAATAATGAGCAGTTCTTC. It codes for CASSKQGSLLNNEQFF.

This clonotype was found many times. The J gene is TRBJ2-1, the V gene TRBV7-8; D not certain. Germline assignment: CDR1 SGHVS and CDR2 FQNEAQ. The CDR3 is 13 residues long. Trimming took off 5 bases at V and 3 bases at J, with 8 bases between the two ends. The chain's CDR3 is CASSRTSYNEQFF. DNA for the CDR3: TGTGCCAGCAGCCGAACAAGCTACAATGAGCAGTTCTTC. The full variable domain, rest sourced from reference TRBV7-8 and TRBJ2-1, is GAGVSQSPRYKVAKRGQDVALRCDPISGHVSLFWYQQALGQGPEFLTYFQNEAQLDKSGLPSDRFFAERPEGSVSTLKIQRTQQEDSAVYLCASSRTSYNEQFFGPGTRLTVL.

This clonotype showed up many times. The J gene is TRBJ2-2, the V gene TRBV2; 10 bases line up with TRBD2. The CDR3 contains 17 residues. Germline values: CDR1 SNHLY, CDR2 FYNNEI. Trimming removed 4 bases from V and 2 bases from J; junction bases left unmatched: 7. The CDR3 here is CASSGRLAGDNTGELFF. The CDR3 DNA follows: TGTGCCAGCAGTGGACGTCTAGCGGGGGACAACACCGGGGAGCTGTTTTTT.

This clonotype appeared many times. The genes are TRBV3-1 and TRBJ2-7; 10 bases line up with TRBD2. The trim removed 0 bases at V and 4 bases at J, leaving 3 bases unmatched. CDR3 length equals 15 residues. The germline gives CDR1 LGHDT, CDR2 YNNKEL (reference sequence). CDR3 amino acids: CASSQDTSGAYEQYF. The DNA for the CDR3 is TGTGCCAGCAGCCAAGATACTAGCGGGGCTTACGAGCAGTACTTC.

This clonotype was detected ten times or more. The chain is built from TRBV6-5 and TRBJ2-7; D is possibly TRBD2 (5 bases). Germline V gene lookup returns CDR1 MNHEY and CDR2 SVGAGI. The CDR3 length is 13 residues. Deletions cut 0 bases from V and 4 bases from J, with 7 bases between. Here the CDR3 reads CASSYSGEYEQYF. The CDR3 DNA reads as TGTGCCAGCAGTTACTCCGGGGAATACGAGCAGTACTTC.

This clonotype was picked up a small number of times. The chain recombines TRBV19 with TRBJ1-5; D unclear. The CDR3 covers 15 residues. Per germline, CDR1 LNHDA and CDR2 SQIVND (reference sequence). V lost 3 bases and J lost 4, with 13 bases in between. The CDR3 reads CASSISDGPNQPQHF. The CDR3 region has the DNA TGTGCCAGTAGTATCTCGGACGGTCCTAATCAGCCCCAGCATTTT.

This clonotype was seen at least ten times. The V gene is TRBV2, the J gene TRBJ2-3, with D perhaps given as TRBD1 or TRBD2 (6 bases each). Germline V gene sequence: CDR1 SNHLY, CDR2 FYNNEI. V lost 7 bases to trimming and J lost 8 bases, with 19 bases between them. CDR3 size: 14 residues. The CDR3 nucleotides read TGTGCCAGCAATTCCCTAGTTCCGGGGGCTACGCAGTATTTT. As protein: CASNSLVPGATQYF.

This clonotype was detected ten times or more. The chain couples TRBV7-9 to TRBJ2-5; D is undetermined. V lost 2 bases, J lost 1 base, and 11 bases lay in between. Per germline, CDR1 SEHNR and CDR2 FQNEAQ (reference sequence). This CDR3 comprises 15 residues. This CDR3 is CASSLRAASQETQYF. Written as DNA, the CDR3 is TGTGCCAGCAGCTTAAGGGCAGCTTCCCAAGAGACCCAGTACTTC.

The sample holds many counts of this clonotype. DNA for the CDR3: TGTGCCAGCGCCGGGACAGAAAACTACGAGCAGTACTTC. Its translation: CASAGTENYEQYF. The chain employs TRBV27 and TRBJ2-7, with 7 bases fitting TRBD1. CDR3 size: 13 residues. J gave up 3 bases and V 8 bases, and 7 bases lay outside the gene matches. Germline V gives CDR1 MNHEY, CDR2 SMNVEV (reference sequence).

V usage is TRBV6-2 or TRBV6-3 and J usage is TRBJ1-3; 7 bases match TRBD1. This CDR3 region has 18 residues. V shed 5 bases, J shed 2 bases, and the junction held 15 bases outside the gene matches. The germline gives CDR1 MNHEY, CDR2 SVGEGT. The CDR3 is CASSHKSVQGSAGNTIYF. Here the CDR3 DNA reads TGTGCCAGCAGTCATAAATCGGTACAGGGGTCGGCTGGAAACACCATATATTTT.

The table lists this clonotype with a few counts. The chain combines TRBV20-1 with TRBJ2-4, with TRBD2 matching over 7 bases. This CDR3 comprises 13 residues. Germline CDR1 DFQATT, CDR2 SNEGSKA (reference sequence). V shed 5 bases and J 9 bases; nucleotides not matched to a gene: 10. The CDR3 DNA sequence: TGCAGTGCTCGGGACGGACTAGGGGTCATTCAGTACTTC. It codes for CSARDGLGVIQYF.

This clonotype was picked up many times. The chain employs TRBV11-3 and TRBJ2-1; D not certain. The germline V gene has CDR1 SGHNT and CDR2 YENEEA. This CDR3 has 14 residues. Trimming removed 1 base at V and 6 bases at J, with 10 bases between. This CDR3 is CASSLGGPPNEQFF. As DNA, the CDR3 is TGTGCCAGCAGCTTAGGTGGACCCCCCAATGAGCAGTTCTTC.

This clonotype has only a few counts. The chain combines TRBV4-1 with TRBJ1-2; 10 nucleotides align to TRBD1. The germline gives CDR1 MGHRA, CDR2 YSYEKL. V was clipped by 4 bases and J by 3 bases; unmatched bases: 5. This CDR3 is 15 amino acids long. CDR3 sequence (DNA): TGCGCCAGCAGCCCGGGACAGGGGATGGACTATGGCTACACCTTC. Translation: CASSPGQGMDYGYTF.

The gene calls are TRBV3-1 and TRBJ2-5; a possible D gene is TRBD2 (5 bases). Germline CDR1 LGHDT, CDR2 YNNKEL (reference sequence). CDR3 length: 14 amino acids. Trimming pared 1 base from V and 5 bases from J, leaving 11 bases between. The CDR3 DNA sequence: TGTGCCAGCAGCCAAGGGCGGGCGACGGAGACCCAGTACTTC. Its translation: CASSQGRATETQYF.

This chain uses TRBV4-1 with TRBJ1-4; maybe TRBD1 (6 bases). This CDR3 comprises 15 residues. In germline, CDR1 is MGHRA, CDR2 YSYEKL. Trimming cost V 0 bases and J 8 bases, with 13 bases left between them. This CDR3 is CASSQDQGIGEKLFF. DNA for the CDR3: TGCGCCAGCAGCCAAGATCAGGGGATCGGAGAAAAACTGTTTTTT.

The J gene is TRBJ2-1, the V gene TRBV7-9, with TRBD2 identical over 8 bases. Looked up from germline, CDR1 is SEHNR and CDR2 is FQNEAQ (reference sequence). The CDR3 is made up of 16 amino acids. J gave up 1 base and V 11 bases, and 13 bases lay outside the gene matches. CDR3 loop: CAGGGVAGGSYNEQFF. The DNA of the CDR3 is TGTGCCGGGGGGGGGGTCGCGGGGGGTTCCTACAATGAGCAGTTCTTC.

CDR3: CASSYSLAGGRYQETQYF. The CDR3 nucleotides are TGTGCCAGCAGTTACTCGCTAGCGGGGGGGCGGTACCAAGAGACCCAGTACTTC. The V gene is TRBV6-5, the J gene TRBJ2-5, with 12 positions matching TRBD2. J lost 0 bases, V lost 0 bases, and 5 bases had no gene match. Germline CDR1 reads MNHEY; CDR2 reads SVGAGI. CDR3 length equals 18 residues.

This clonotype showed up many times. This chain connects TRBV5-1 to TRBJ2-3; no clear D. Between the trimmed V and J ends, which lost 1 base and 6 bases, there was a span of 12 bases. This CDR3 spans 14 amino acids. Germline V gene sequence: CDR1 SGHRS, CDR2 YFSETQ. The CDR3 here is CASSLNQAGDTQYF. The DNA for the CDR3 is TGCGCCAGCAGCTTGAATCAGGCAGGTGATACGCAGTATTTT. Complete variable domain (other parts from reference TRBV5-1 and TRBJ2-3): KAGVTQTPRYLIKTRGQQVTLSCSPISGHRSVSWYQQTPGQGLQFLFEYFSETQRNKGNFPGRFSGRQFSNSRSEMNVSTLELGDSALYLCASSLNQAGDTQYFGPGTRLTVL.

The table lists this clonotype with a count of one. At one of its ends the junction is not consistent with the germline gene, which may arise from a read error. The chain links TRBV7-2 to TRBJ1-2; D not certain. Germline V gives CDR1 SGHTA, CDR2 FQGNSA. The CDR3 sequence is 15 residues long. The CDR3, as DNA: TGTGCCAGCAGCTTAGGGGCCGCCGCTAACTGTGGCTACACCTTC. Its translation is CASSLGAAANCGYTF.

This clonotype showed up many times. The rearrangement uses TRBV5-1 and TRBJ1-1; D not certain. There are 14 residues in the CDR3. Germline-derived CDR1 and CDR2 are SGHRS and YFSETQ. V shed 0 bases and J shed 1 base, with 7 bases lying between them. The CDR3 is CASSLESSNTEAFF. In DNA, the CDR3 is TGCGCCAGCAGCTTGGAATCGTCGAACACTGAAGCTTTCTTT.

The gene calls are TRBV4-2 and TRBJ2-3; weak D call: TRBD2 (5 bases). Germline V gene data show CDR1 as LGHNA and CDR2 as YNFKEQ. The V end lost 1 base, the J end lost 4 bases, and 15 bases lay between the germline ends. The CDR3 totals 16 residues. The CDR3 here is CASSQGGGGGADTQYF. The CDR3 bases are TGTGCCAGCAGCCAAGGCGGCGGAGGTGGCGCAGATACGCAGTATTTT.

This clonotype was counted ten times or more. The gene calls are TRBV5-1 and TRBJ2-3; 9 positions match TRBD1. V shed 4 bases, J shed 3 bases, and the junction held 6 bases outside the gene matches. The CDR3 length is 15 residues. CDR1 and CDR2 (germline): SGHRS, YFSETQ. The CDR3: CASSGGDRVTDTQYF. As DNA, the CDR3 is TGCGCCAGCAGCGGAGGGGACAGGGTTACAGATACGCAGTATTTT.